This T cell receptor beta chain was identified during a study of cytomegalovirus exposure and HLA in healthy donors. Study-wide points: The investigators catalogued 150 to 200 TCR beta chains as cytomegalovirus-associated. It was reported that the classifier diagnosed cytomegalovirus status with high specificity and sensitivity in both the original and validation cohorts.

Trimming removed 3 bases at V and 1 base at J, with 6 bases between. This CDR3 has 13 residues. Looked up from germline, CDR1 is MNHNS and CDR2 is SASEGT. Vbeta (60) and Jbeta (13) primers were used in the PCR. Here immunoSEQ multiplex PCR was the method, and the copy in TCRdb shows in-frame clones only, minus some. The profile shows some 130,000 clones, more than 70% of them singletons. Remarks on this clone: Antigen: not known.

The V call is TRBV6-1, the J call TRBJ2-5, with unresolved D. Specimen: PBMCs. The TCR was taken from a man aged 35-49 years in good health and CMV-seronegative. CDR3 in DNA: TGTGCCAGCAGTGAGCTGGCCCAAGAGACCCAGTACTTC. Protein: CASSELAQETQYF.